Each of the 30 T cell receptor beta chains below was sequenced from the same sample in a study of T cell repertoires in cytomegalovirus infection. These TCRs are of unknown antigen specificity. TCRdb redid the calling of the reads with MiXCR, one entry per CDR3 protein. The repertoire holds around 770,000 distinct CDR3 sequences, with 29% as singletons. Material: cultured CD8+ T cells from PBMCs, obtained from culture after CMV antigen stimulation. These receptors all come from a human donor in good health (CMV status not recorded). Some clones in this sample may be carry-over from other donors' samples.

The chain has TRBV7-9 and TRBJ1-6; D call uncertain. The CDR3 is 14 residues long. Germline V lookup: CDR1 SEHNR, CDR2 FQNEAQ (reference sequence). The V and J ends lost 6 bases and 7 bases respectively, with 13 bases between them. The CDR3 region is CASRLLEANSPLHF. In nucleotides, the CDR3 is TGTGCCAGCAGGCTGCTCGAGGCAAATTCACCCCTCCACTTT.

This clonotype was seen only a few times. J is TRBJ2-3 and V is TRBV20-1; weak D call: TRBD2 (6 bases). V lost 5 bases and J 0 bases, leaving 18 bases between the germline ends. The germline V gene encodes CDR1 DFQATT and CDR2 SNEGSKA (reference sequence). The CDR3 is 16 residues long. The DNA for the CDR3 is TGCAGTGCTTCAGAGATCGGGGGAAGGAGCACAGATACGCAGTATTTT. This gives the protein CSASEIGGRSTDTQYF.

Worth noting for this clonotype: A much bigger clone sits one base away, suggesting this may be a read error. V usage is TRBV7-6 and J usage is TRBJ1-5; 9 bases line up with TRBD1. V lost 0 bases, J lost 3 bases, and 9 bases stayed unmatched. CDR3 length: 18 residues. Germline CDR1 SGHVS, CDR2 FNYEAQ. DNA for the CDR3: TGTGCCAGCAGCTTAGCCCCCGGGACAGGGTCGGACAATCAGCCCCAGCATTTT. Translating it yields CASSLAPGTGSDNQPQHF.

This clonotype was detected only once. The rearrangement uses TRBV7-9 and TRBJ1-6; D remains ambiguous. CDR3 length: 14 amino acids. The germline V gene encodes CDR1 SEHNR and CDR2 FQNEAQ (reference sequence). Trimming took 1 base from V and 9 from J, leaving 10 bases between them. In DNA, the CDR3 is TGTGCCAGCAGCTTAGGCAAGCTCACTTCACCCCTCCACTTT. As protein: CASSLGKLTSPLHF.

This clonotype came up a few times. The chain uses TRBV19 and TRBJ1-1; tentative D call: TRBD1 (5 bases). The V gene lost 0 bases and the J gene lost 3 bases, with 11 bases spanning the gap. The germline gives CDR1 LNHDA, CDR2 SQIVND (reference sequence). The CDR3 has 15 amino acids. CDR3 sequence: CASSIDGDFDTEAFF. Written as DNA, the CDR3 is TGTGCCAGTAGTATAGACGGGGACTTCGACACTGAAGCTTTCTTT.

The gene calls are TRBV12-3 or TRBV12-4 and TRBJ2-1; TRBD1 aligns across 9 bases. This CDR3 spans 16 amino acids. V shed 8 bases, J shed 2 bases, and the junction held 10 bases outside the gene matches. CDR3 in amino acids: CASSNRGQPPYNEQFF. Written as DNA, the CDR3 is TGTGCCAGCTCTAACAGGGGGCAGCCGCCCTACAATGAGCAGTTCTTC.

This clonotype was seen ten or more times. The chain has TRBV7-3 and TRBJ2-5; no clear D gene. With 5 bases removed from V and 4 bases from J, the gap between germline ends came to 14 bases. Germline V CDR1 and CDR2: SGHTA, FQGTGA. This CDR3 has 14 amino acids. In nucleotides, the CDR3 is TGTGCCAGCAGCCCCTCGAGGACCTCAGAGACCCAGTACTTC. It encodes CASSPSRTSETQYF. Combining the CDR3 with reference TRBV7-3 and TRBJ2-5 gives the whole variable domain GAGVSQTPSNKVTEKGKYVELRCDPISGHTALYWYRQSLGQGPEFLIYFQGTGAADDSGLPNDRFFAVRPEGSVSTLKIQRTERGDSAVYLCASSPSRTSETQYFGPGTRLLVL.

The chain combines TRBV7-9 with TRBJ2-5, with 7 bases lining up with TRBD1. This CDR3 spans 14 amino acids. V shed 1 base and J 4 bases; nucleotides not matched to a gene: 3. The germline gives CDR1 SEHNR, CDR2 FQNEAQ (reference sequence). CDR3 nucleotides: TGTGCCAGCAGCTTAGGGGGGACAGCAGAGACCCAGTACTTC. It is translated as CASSLGGTAETQYF.

This clonotype was recorded a few times. V usage is TRBV19 and J usage is TRBJ1-1, with 7 bases lining up with TRBD1. This CDR3 spans 13 amino acids. CDR1 is LNHDA, CDR2 SQIVND, per germline (reference sequence). The V gene end was trimmed by 7 bases and the J gene end by 7 bases; junction bases not matched to a gene: 9. The CDR3 DNA reads as TGTGCCAGTAATACAGGGGAAGTTTTTGAAGCTTTCTTT. This encodes CASNTGEVFEAFF.

The chain recombines TRBV27 with TRBJ1-2; D is unclear. The V end was cut by 7 bases, the J end by 8 bases, with 11 bases between. Germline V gene data show CDR1 as MNHEY and CDR2 as SMNVEV (reference sequence). This CDR3 comprises 11 residues. Here the CDR3 reads CASMGRGGYTF. The CDR3 DNA sequence: TGTGCCAGCATGGGAAGAGGCGGCTACACCTTC.

This clonotype was observed a few times. V usage is TRBV12-5 and J usage is TRBJ2-1; 11 nucleotides align to TRBD2. J was trimmed by 0 bases and V by 0 bases; bases with no gene match: 7. The CDR3 is 19 amino acids. Germline CDR1 LGHNT, CDR2 FRNRAP. The CDR3 bases are TGTGCTAGTGGTTTGGTACAAACTAGCGGGGGCCACTCCTACAATGAGCAGTTCTTC. The encoded protein is CASGLVQTSGGHSYNEQFF.

This clonotype was seen only a few times. The chain recombines TRBV4-1 with TRBJ1-5; TRBD1 matches 8 bases. With 5 bases clipped from V and 2 bases from J, the junction kept 11 bases outside the gene matches. The CDR3 has 17 amino acids. Germline V lookup: CDR1 MGHRA, CDR2 YSYEKL. The CDR3 loop is CASSAGQGNFGNQPQHF. In DNA, the CDR3 is TGCGCCAGCAGCGCTGGACAGGGAAATTTCGGCAATCAGCCCCAGCATTTT.

V and J are TRBV12-3 or TRBV12-4 and TRBJ1-2; TRBD1 agrees at 7 bases. The CDR3 extends over 15 amino acids. V lost 6 bases and J lost 0; bases outside the gene matches: 7. This CDR3 reads CASSETGMTNYGYTF. For the CDR3, the DNA is TGTGCCAGCAGCGAGACAGGGATGACTAACTATGGCTACACCTTC.

The chain links TRBV5-4 to TRBJ2-1; D assignment may be TRBD1 or TRBD2 (5 bases each). Trimming took 5 bases from V and 4 from J, leaving 13 bases between them. This CDR3 has 14 residues. Germline V gene lookup returns CDR1 SGHNT and CDR2 YYREEE (reference sequence). The CDR3 loop reads CASRSRGGYNEQFF. CDR3 nucleotide sequence: TGTGCCAGCAGGTCCCGTGGGGGTTACAATGAGCAGTTCTTC.

Only a few counts were recorded for this clonotype. This sequence joins TRBV23-1 and TRBJ1-2; a possible D gene is TRBD1 (6 bases). TRBV23-1 is recorded as an ORF, its role being uncertain. CDR3 size: 14 residues. V lost 6 bases and J 7 bases, leaving 18 bases between the germline ends. The CDR3 sequence is CASSPDYRAAGYTF. DNA for the CDR3: TGCGCCAGCAGCCCAGACTACAGGGCGGCTGGCTACACCTTC.

This clonotype was seen a few times. The chain couples TRBV19 to TRBJ2-1, with a tentative D call TRBD1 (5 bases). Germline V gene data show CDR1 as LNHDA and CDR2 as SQIVND (reference sequence). The CDR3 runs 14 residues. Trimming took off 4 bases at V and 3 bases at J, with 10 bases between the two ends. CDR3 nucleotides: TGTGCCAGTAGTAACAGGAACAACTACAATGAGCAGTTCTTC. This codes for CASSNRNNYNEQFF.

This clonotype was found a few times. Here the CDR3 DNA reads TGTGCCAGCAGCGTAGCATCCCAGGGGCCTCGAACCGGGGAGCTGTTTTTT. Translated, it gives CASSVASQGPRTGELFF. The chain combines TRBV9 with TRBJ2-2, with D tentatively TRBD1 (6 bases). This CDR3 is 17 amino acids long. V lost 0 bases and J lost 5, with 17 bases in between. Germline CDR1 reads SGDLS; CDR2 reads YYNGEE. The entire variable domain, with the rest obtained from reference TRBV9 and TRBJ2-2, is as follows: DSGVTQTPKHLITATGQRVTLRCSPRSGDLSVYWYQQSLDQGLQFLIQYYNGEERAKGNILERFSAQQFPDLHSELNLSSLELGDSALYFCASSVASQGPRTGELFFGEGSRLTVL.

This clonotype was seen a single time. Because the CDR3 is missing its conserved closing phenylalanine or tryptophan, this is likely a read error. The chain recombines TRBV7-3 with TRBJ2-3, with D perhaps matching TRBD1 (6 bases). CDR3 length: 15 amino acids. Trimming removed 3 bases at V and 3 bases at J, with 13 bases between. The germline gives CDR1 SGHTA, CDR2 FQGTGA. The CDR3 nucleotides read TGTGCCAGCAGCTTGACAGGTTGGGCAACAGATACGCAGTATTTA. It specifies CASSLTGWATDTQYL.

Concerning this clonotype itself: In this CDR3 the conserved last residue, phenylalanine or tryptophan, is missing, so a read error is likely. The limits of the CDR3 on the DNA are not certain, so only TCRdb's listed CDR3 is given. V usage is TRBV7-9 and J usage is TRBJ2-5; the table's TRBD1 call for D was not verified on the DNA. The CDR3 contains 15 residues when both ends are counted. Germline V gives CDR1 SEHNR, CDR2 FQNEAQ (reference sequence). CDR3 region: CASSGVQEGELVSIL.

The rearrangement links TRBV7-9 to TRBJ2-7, with D unclear. Looked up from germline, CDR1 is SEHNR and CDR2 is FQNEAQ (reference sequence). The CDR3 spans 14 residues. Trimming removed 4 bases at V and 2 bases at J, with 12 bases between. This CDR3 is CASSSAGRPYEQYF. The DNA of the CDR3 is TGTGCCAGCAGCTCCGCCGGCAGACCCTACGAGCAGTACTTC.

A word on this clonotype: This may stem from a read error, because a much larger clone lies one nucleotide away. This sequence joins TRBV7-2 and TRBJ2-4, with D hard to call. This CDR3 has 17 amino acids. From germline, CDR1 is SGHTA and CDR2 FQGNSA. CDR3 residues: CVSSYLWTDLAKNIQYF. The CDR3 nucleotides read TGTGTCAGCAGCTACTTATGGACGGATCTAGCCAAAAACATTCAGTACTTC.

This clonotype was counted between two and nine times. V is TRBV7-9 and J is TRBJ2-7; no clear D gene. Germline V CDR1 and CDR2: SEHNR, FQNEAQ (reference sequence). V lost 2 bases to trimming and J lost 3 bases, with 8 bases between them. The CDR3 totals 13 residues. The CDR3, as DNA: TGTGCCAGCAGCTTAATCTGGAACTACGAGCAGTACGTC. Translating it yields CASSLIWNYEQYV.

The V and J genes are TRBV6-1 and TRBJ1-5; D is possibly TRBD1 (6 bases). V was trimmed by 3 bases and J by 7 bases, leaving 16 bases between them. Germline lookup yields CDR1 MNHNS and CDR2 SASEGT. The CDR3 sequence is 15 residues long. The CDR3 nucleotides read TGTGCCAGCAGTGAGGAGGGGGGACTTGGGCAGCCCCAGCATTTT. Translated, it gives CASSEEGGLGQPQHF.

This clonotype has at least ten counts. This rearrangement joins TRBV7-6 to TRBJ1-1; D call uncertain. Per germline, CDR1 SGHVS and CDR2 FNYEAQ. The CDR3 is 14 amino acids. V lost 2 bases to trimming and J lost 6 bases, with 13 bases between them. CDR3 sequence reads: CASSLNRFGAEAFF. CDR3 nucleotides: TGTGCCAGCAGCTTAAATCGGTTTGGGGCTGAAGCTTTCTTT. Filled out from reference TRBV7-6 and TRBJ1-1, the complete variable domain reads GAGVSQSPRYKVTKRGQDVALRCDPISGHVSLYWYRQALGQGPEFLTYFNYEAQQDKSGLPNDRFSAERPEGSISTLTIQRTEQRDSAMYRCASSLNRFGAEAFFGQGTRLTVV.

This chain joins TRBV6-2 or TRBV6-3 and TRBJ2-1, with TRBD1 matching 7 bases. The CDR3 spans 15 residues. The germline gives CDR1 MNHEY, CDR2 SVGEGT. V was pared by 8 bases and J by 9 bases, with 16 bases of the junction left unmatched. As DNA, the CDR3 is TGTGCCAGCCTTTCCGACAGGGTCCCTTACGCTGAGCAGTTCTTC. Its protein is CASLSDRVPYAEQFF.

This clonotype was found many times. The chain links TRBV7-8 to TRBJ2-5; possibly TRBD1 for D (6 bases). Trimming cost V 6 bases and J 3 bases, with 8 bases left between them. CDR1 is SGHVS and CDR2 is FQNEAQ in the germline V gene. The CDR3 is made up of 12 amino acids. CDR3 protein: CASRGTKETQYF. As DNA, the CDR3 is TGTGCCAGCAGGGGGACAAAAGAGACCCAGTACTTC.

The DNA for the CDR3 is TGTGCCAGCAGCCCACAGGCGACATGGGGGACGAACGGAGATACGCAGTATTTT. Translated: CASSPQATWGTNGDTQYF. The chain carries TRBV6-6 and TRBJ2-3, with D tentatively TRBD1 or TRBD2 (5 bases each). The CDR3 has 18 amino acids. Germline V gives CDR1 MNHNY, CDR2 SVGAGI (reference sequence). Trimming removed 6 bases from V and 5 bases from J, with 27 bases in between.

This clonotype came up a few times. The V call is TRBV7-9, the J call TRBJ2-5, with D perhaps matching TRBD1 (6 bases). Per the germline V gene, CDR1 is SEHNR and CDR2 is FQNEAQ (reference sequence). V lost 3 bases and J 5 bases, leaving 16 bases between the germline ends. This CDR3 has 15 residues. Written as DNA, the CDR3 is TGTGCCAGCAGCTTCGACGGATTTGGACAGGAGACCCAGTACTTC. Protein product: CASSFDGFGQETQYF.

This clonotype was picked up one time. The rearrangement uses TRBV5-5 and TRBJ2-1; TRBD1 agrees at 7 bases. Trimming removed 4 bases from V and 4 bases from J; junction bases left unmatched: 8. CDR1 and CDR2 from the germline V gene are SGHKS and YYEKEE (reference sequence). This CDR3 contains 15 residues. In DNA form, the CDR3 reads TGTGCCAGCAGCGTGAGCAGGGGGAAATACAATGAGCAGTTCTTC. This gives the protein CASSVSRGKYNEQFF.

This chain connects TRBV19 to TRBJ2-3; possible D gene TRBD1, 5 bases. V lost 9 bases to trimming and J lost 2 bases, with 21 bases between them. CDR1 and CDR2 from the germline V gene are LNHDA and SQIVND (reference sequence). The CDR3 is 16 residues long. CDR3 in DNA: TGTGCCAGCCGACCTGATACAGGAAGACTCACAGATACGCAGTATTTT. Protein sequence: CASRPDTGRLTDTQYF.